The clone carrying this TCR beta chain was observed a handful of times. Its antigen is still unknown. Other nucleotide sequences in the sample specify the same CDR3. The CDR3 runs 14 residues. The germline V gene has CDR1 MNHNS and CDR2 SASEGT. The V gene end was trimmed by 1 base and the J gene end by 4 bases; junction bases not matched to a gene: 3. Method: immunoSEQ multiplex PCR; TCRdb's copy keeps in-frame clones and lacks some. The profile shows approximately 940,000 clones, around 80% of them singletons. This sample is part of a study of shared clonotypes between healthy human individuals. Background on the study: Three plates each covered CD4 naive and memory; CD8 naive two, CD8 memory one.

Study-level points and caveats: Generation probabilities of non-shared clonotypes were lower (relative to those shared by all four donors).

This TCR was recovered from a man aged 18 to 29 in good health. The gene calls are TRBV6-1 and TRBJ1-2, with 7 bases that match TRBD1. The sample was memory CD4+ T cells sorted from blood. Subset given: CD45RA-negative fraction. The DNA of the CDR3 is TGTGCCAGCAGTGAAGAGTCAGGGGGCTATGGCTACACCTTC. This gives the protein CASSEESGGYGYTF.